This entry is about one T cell receptor (beta chain). This sample was taken from a study of blood T cell repertoires in COVID-19. TCRdb's copy holds only in-frame clones and misses some; the assay was immunoSEQ multiplex PCR. The data show approximately 160,000 clones, around 85% seen once. The germline V gene has CDR1 LNHDA and CDR2 SQIVND (reference sequence). The CDR3 length is 14 residues. Trimming stripped 4 bases from V and 0 bases from J, with 9 bases between. The receptor comes from a man in his 60s who had recovered from COVID-19. This chain links TRBV19 with TRBJ1-1; no clear D gene. The sequencing sample was made of peripheral blood. The CDR3 DNA follows: TGTGCCAGTAGTAGGAGGGCGGTGAACACTGAAGCTTTCTTT. Protein: CASSRRAVNTEAFF.